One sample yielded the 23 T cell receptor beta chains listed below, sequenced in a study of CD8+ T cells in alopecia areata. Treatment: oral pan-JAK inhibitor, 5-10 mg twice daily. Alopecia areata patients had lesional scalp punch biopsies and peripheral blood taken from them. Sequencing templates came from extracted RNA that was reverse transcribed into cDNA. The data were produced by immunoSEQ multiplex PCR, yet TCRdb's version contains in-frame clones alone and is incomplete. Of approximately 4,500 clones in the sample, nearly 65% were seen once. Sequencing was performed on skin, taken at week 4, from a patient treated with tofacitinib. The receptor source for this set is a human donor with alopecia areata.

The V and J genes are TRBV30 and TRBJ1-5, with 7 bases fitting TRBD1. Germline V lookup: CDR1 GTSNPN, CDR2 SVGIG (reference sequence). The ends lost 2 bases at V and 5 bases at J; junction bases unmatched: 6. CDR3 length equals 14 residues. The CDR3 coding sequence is TGTGCCTGGAGTATGACAGGGTTGGATCAGCCCCAGCATTTT. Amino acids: CAWSMTGLDQPQHF.

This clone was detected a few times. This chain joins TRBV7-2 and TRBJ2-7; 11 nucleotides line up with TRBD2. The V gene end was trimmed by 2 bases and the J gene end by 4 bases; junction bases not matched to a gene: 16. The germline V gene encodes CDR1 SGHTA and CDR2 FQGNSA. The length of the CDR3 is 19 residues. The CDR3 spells CASSLKLALAGGSSYEQYF. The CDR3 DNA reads TGTGCCAGCAGCTTAAAGCTGGCGCTAGCGGGAGGATCCTCATACGAGCAGTACTTC.

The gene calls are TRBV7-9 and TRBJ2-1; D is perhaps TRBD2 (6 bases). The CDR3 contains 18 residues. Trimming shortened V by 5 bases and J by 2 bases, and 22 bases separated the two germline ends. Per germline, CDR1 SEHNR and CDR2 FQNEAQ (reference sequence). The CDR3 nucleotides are TGTGCCAGCAGCCCCGTACGAGTCCCGGGAGCACCCTACAATGAGCAGTTCTTC. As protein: CASSPVRVPGAPYNEQFF. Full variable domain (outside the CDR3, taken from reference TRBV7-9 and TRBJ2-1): DTGVSQNPRHKITKRGQNVTFRCDPISEHNRLYWYRQTLGQGPEFLTYFQNEAQLEKSRLLSDRFSAERPKGSFSTLEIQRTEQGDSAMYLCASSPVRVPGAPYNEQFFGPGTRLTVL.

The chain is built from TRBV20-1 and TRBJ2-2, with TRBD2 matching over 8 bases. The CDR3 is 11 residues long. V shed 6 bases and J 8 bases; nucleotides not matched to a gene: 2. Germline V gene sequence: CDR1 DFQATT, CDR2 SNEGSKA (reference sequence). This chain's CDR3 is CSAIAGGELFF. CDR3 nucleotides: TGCAGTGCCATAGCGGGGGGGGAGCTGTTTTTT.

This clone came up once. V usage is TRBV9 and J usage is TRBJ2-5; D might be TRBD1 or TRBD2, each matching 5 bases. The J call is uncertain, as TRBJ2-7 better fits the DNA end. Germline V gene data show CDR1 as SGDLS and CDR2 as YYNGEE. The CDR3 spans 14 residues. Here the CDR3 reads CASSVGGRDHEQYF. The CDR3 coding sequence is TGTGCCAGCAGCGTAGGGGGACGGGATCACGAGCAGTACTTC.

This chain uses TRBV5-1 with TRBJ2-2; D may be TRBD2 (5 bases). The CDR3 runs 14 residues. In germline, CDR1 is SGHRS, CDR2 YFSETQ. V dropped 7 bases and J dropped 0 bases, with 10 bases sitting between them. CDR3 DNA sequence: TGCGCCAGCTTCTTGAGGGCGAACACCGGGGAGCTGTTTTTT. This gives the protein CASFLRANTGELFF.

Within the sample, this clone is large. The CDR3 sequence is CASSDYYEQYF. In nucleotides, the CDR3 is TGTGCCAGCAGTGATTACTACGAGCAGTACTTC. This sequence joins TRBV6-1 and TRBJ2-7, with D unresolved. The germline V gene has CDR1 MNHNS and CDR2 SASEGT. The V end was cut by 3 bases, the J end by 3 bases, with 3 bases between. The CDR3 sequence is 11 residues long.

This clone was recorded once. The CDR3 bases are TGCGCCAGCAGCTCGGGACAGGGGAGAGAGACCCAGTACTTC. Protein product: CASSSGQGRETQYF. This sequence joins TRBV5-1 and TRBJ2-5; 10 bases agree with TRBD1. Germline V CDR1 and CDR2: SGHRS, YFSETQ. V shed 3 bases and J 4 bases; nucleotides not matched to a gene: 3. The CDR3 extends over 14 amino acids.

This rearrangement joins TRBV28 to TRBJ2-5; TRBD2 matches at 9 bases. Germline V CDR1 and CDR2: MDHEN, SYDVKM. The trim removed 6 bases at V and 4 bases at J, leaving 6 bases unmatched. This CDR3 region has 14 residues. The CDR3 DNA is TGTGCCAGCAGGGGGACTAGCATCGTAGAGACCCAGTACTTC. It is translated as CASRGTSIVETQYF.

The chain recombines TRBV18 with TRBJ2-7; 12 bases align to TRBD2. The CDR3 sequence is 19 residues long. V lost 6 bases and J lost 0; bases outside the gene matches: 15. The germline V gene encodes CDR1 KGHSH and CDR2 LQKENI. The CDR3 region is CASSSTGTSGSPSSYEQYF. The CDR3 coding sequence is TGTGCCAGCTCGTCGACCGGGACTAGCGGGTCCCCTAGCTCCTACGAGCAGTACTTC.

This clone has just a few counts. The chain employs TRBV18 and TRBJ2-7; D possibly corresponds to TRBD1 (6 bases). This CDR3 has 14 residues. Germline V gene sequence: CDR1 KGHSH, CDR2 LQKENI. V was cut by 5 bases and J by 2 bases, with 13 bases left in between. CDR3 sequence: CASSGGAAAYEQYF. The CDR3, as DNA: TGTGCCAGCTCAGGGGGCGCGGCAGCCTACGAGCAGTACTTC.

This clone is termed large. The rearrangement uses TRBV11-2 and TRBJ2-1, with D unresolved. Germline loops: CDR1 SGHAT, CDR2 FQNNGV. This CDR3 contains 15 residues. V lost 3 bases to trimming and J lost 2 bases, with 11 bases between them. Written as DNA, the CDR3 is TGTGCCAGCAGCTTCGAGACGCCGACCTACAATGAGCAGTTCTTC. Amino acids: CASSFETPTYNEQFF.

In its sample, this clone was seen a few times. The CDR3 DNA reads as TGTGCCAGCAGCTCATCCGAGACCCAGTACTTC. Its protein product is CASSSSETQYF. This chain joins TRBV7-6 and TRBJ2-5; D gene ambiguous. Germline CDR1 is SGHVS and CDR2 is FNYEAQ. Deletions cut 4 bases from V and 5 bases from J, with 5 bases between. The CDR3 is made up of 11 amino acids.

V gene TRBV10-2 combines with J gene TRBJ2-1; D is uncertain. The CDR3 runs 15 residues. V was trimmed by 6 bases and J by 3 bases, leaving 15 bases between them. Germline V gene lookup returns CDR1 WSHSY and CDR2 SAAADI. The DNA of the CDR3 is TGCGCCAGCAGGGGATCCGCTAGTGGCTACAATGAGCAGTTCTTC. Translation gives CASRGSASGYNEQFF.

The CDR3 sequence: CASSTRGLAGDEQYF. The CDR3 DNA reads as TGTGCCAGCAGCACCCGAGGACTAGCCGGCGACGAGCAGTACTTC. The chain links TRBV6-6 to TRBJ2-7; 8 bases are shared with TRBD2. Germline CDR1 is MNHNY and CDR2 is SVGAGI (reference sequence). The CDR3 contains 15 residues. V was clipped by 6 bases and J by 5 bases; unmatched bases: 12.

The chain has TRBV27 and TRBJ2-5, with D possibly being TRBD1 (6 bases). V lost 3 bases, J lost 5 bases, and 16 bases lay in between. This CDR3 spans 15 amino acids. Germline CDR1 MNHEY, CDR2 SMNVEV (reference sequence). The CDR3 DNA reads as TGTGCCAGCAGTTTGGTAGTAACAGGGTTGGAGACCCAGTACTTC. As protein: CASSLVVTGLETQYF.

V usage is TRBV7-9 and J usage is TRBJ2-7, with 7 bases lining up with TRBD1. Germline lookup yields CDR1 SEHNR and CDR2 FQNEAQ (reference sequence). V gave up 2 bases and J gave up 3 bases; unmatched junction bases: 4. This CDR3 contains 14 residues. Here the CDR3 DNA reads TGTGCCAGCAGCTTAACAGGGGAACACTACGAGCAGTACTTC. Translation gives CASSLTGEHYEQYF.

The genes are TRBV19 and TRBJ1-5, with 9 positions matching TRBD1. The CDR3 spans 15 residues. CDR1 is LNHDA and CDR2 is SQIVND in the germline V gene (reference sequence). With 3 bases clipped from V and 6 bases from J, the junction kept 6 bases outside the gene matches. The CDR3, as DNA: TGTGCCAGTAGTATCGGGGGACAGGGATTTCAGCCCCAGCATTTT. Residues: CASSIGGQGFQPQHF.

DNA of the CDR3: TGTGCCAGCAGCTTTCAAGGTGGGAGGGATCAGCCCCAGCATTTT. Its protein is CASSFQGGRDQPQHF. The J gene is TRBJ1-5, the V gene TRBV5-5; D is unresolved. V lost 2 bases, J lost 5 bases, and 14 bases lay in between. The CDR3 totals 15 residues. CDR1 and CDR2 from the germline V gene are SGHKS and YYEKEE (reference sequence).

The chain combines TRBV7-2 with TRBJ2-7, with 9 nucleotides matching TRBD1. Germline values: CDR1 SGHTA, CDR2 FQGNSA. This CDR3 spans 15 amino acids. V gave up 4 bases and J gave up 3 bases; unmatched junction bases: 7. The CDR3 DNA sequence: TGTGCCAGCAGCTCTACCGGGACAGGGAACTACGAGCAGTACTTC. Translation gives CASSSTGTGNYEQYF.

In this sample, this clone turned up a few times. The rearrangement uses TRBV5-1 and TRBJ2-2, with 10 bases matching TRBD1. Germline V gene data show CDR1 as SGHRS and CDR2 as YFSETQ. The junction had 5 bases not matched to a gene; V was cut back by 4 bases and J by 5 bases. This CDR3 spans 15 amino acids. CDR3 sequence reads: CASSRSGQGTGELFF. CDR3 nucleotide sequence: TGCGCCAGCAGCCGCTCGGGACAGGGGACCGGGGAGCTGTTTTTT.

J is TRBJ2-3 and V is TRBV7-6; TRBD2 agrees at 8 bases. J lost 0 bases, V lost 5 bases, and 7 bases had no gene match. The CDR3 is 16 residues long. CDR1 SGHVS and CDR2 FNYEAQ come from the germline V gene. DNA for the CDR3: TGTGCCAGCAGCCCGTTGCCTAGCGGGAGCACAGATACGCAGTATTTT. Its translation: CASSPLPSGSTDTQYF.

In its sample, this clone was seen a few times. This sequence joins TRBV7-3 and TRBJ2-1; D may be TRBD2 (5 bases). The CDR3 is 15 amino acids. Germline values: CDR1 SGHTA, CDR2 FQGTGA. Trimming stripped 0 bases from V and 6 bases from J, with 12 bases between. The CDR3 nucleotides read TGTGCCAGCAGCTTAACGTCCTCCAGCGGCAATGAGCAGTTCTTC. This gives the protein CASSLTSSSGNEQFF.